The present T cell receptor beta chain was sequenced within a study of PD-1 blockade in mismatch repair-deficient tumors (dated by TCRdb to 2017 to 2019). With respect to the entire study: Between late 2013 and late 2016, the trial enrolled 75 to 95 consecutive patients with 11 to 13 types of mismatch repair-deficient cancer, all of whom had received prior treatment and were progressing. Deep sequencing of TCR CDR3 regions was used to track tumor-associated T cell clones in peripheral blood of patients responding to PD-1 blockade. What the authors observed across the whole study: Rapid expansion after pembrolizumab followed by contraction, generally before radiologic responses, was shown by tumor-resident clones, which were often undetectable in blood before treatment.

The library was produced with the immunoSEQ multiplex PCR assay. TCRdb took this table from immuneACCESS and kept in-frame rearrangements with V and J called. Such tables lack part of the clones; where checked against another copy, unresolved V genes explain under half of the gap, and the rest is unexplained. In this sample the table shows around 130,000 clones, more than 70% of which occur a single time. Approximately 12% of the sample is in the top ten clones. Regarding this clone: Its antigen remains unidentified. Base qualities are not provided; no much larger clone lies one nucleotide away.

CDR1 and CDR2 (LGHNT, FRNRAP) derive from the germline V gene. Its CDR3 holds 15 amino acids, cysteine through phenylalanine. CDR3 DNA only is kept here, 45 bases in frame from base 1. The germline ends are 12 bases apart after V is trimmed by 6 bases and J by 0 bases. Mismatch repair deficiency was established in every enrolled patient by polymerase chain reaction or immunohistochemistry. TCR sequencing was carried out for three patients who responded to pembrolizumab therapy. Pembrolizumab PD-1 blockade was prospectively tested in advanced mismatch repair-deficient cancers, regardless of tissue of origin, in the phase II trial. Peripheral blood T cell samples were collected serially, before PD-1 blockade began and at several time points afterward. Blood sampling times were expressed in weeks after the first pembrolizumab dose.

Material: peripheral blood, obtained approximately 71 weeks after starting pembrolizumab. The chain uses TRBV12-5 and TRBJ2-1; D gene: possibly TRBD2, on 6 matching bases. This TCR came from an adult with mismatch repair-deficient cancer. CDR3 protein: CASGHRDSSYNEQFF. The nucleotide sequence is given as TGTGCTAGTGGCCACCGGGACTCCTCCTACAATGAGCAGTTCTTC.